The next 8 T cell receptor beta chains were all read from a single sample in a study of T cell responses to AZD1222 COVID-19 vaccine. The method was immunoSEQ multiplex PCR; TCRdb's version includes in-frame clones alone and lacks a portion of them. Among roughly 120,000 clones listed, approximately 85% were seen once. The material was peripheral blood, obtained on day 0 of AZD1222 vaccination. The receptor set was obtained from an adult in good health.

V gene TRBV27 combines with J gene TRBJ1-6, with a tentative D call TRBD1 (6 bases). V was clipped by 6 bases and J by 7 bases, with 13 bases between them. The CDR3 has 14 amino acids. Germline V gene data show CDR1 as MNHEY and CDR2 as SMNVEV (reference sequence). The chain's CDR3 is CASRQGGTNSPLHF. The CDR3 coding sequence is TGTGCCAGCAGGCAGGGAGGGACAAATTCACCCCTCCACTTT.

The chain employs TRBV15 and TRBJ2-3, with 8 positions matching TRBD2. The CDR3 loop spans 16 amino acids. Germline loops: CDR1 LNHNV, CDR2 YYDKDF (reference sequence). V lost 1 base to trimming and J lost 3 bases; unmatched junction nucleotides: 6. The CDR3 reads CATSRVGSGVTDTQYF. In nucleotides, the CDR3 is TGTGCCACCAGCAGAGTAGGTAGCGGGGTAACAGATACGCAGTATTTT.

The chain uses TRBV7-9 and TRBJ1-5; TRBD1 matches 7 bases. Germline V gene lookup returns CDR1 SEHNR and CDR2 FQNEAQ (reference sequence). The CDR3 contains 16 residues. The J segment lost 1 base and the V segment lost 5 bases, leaving 8 bases of the junction unmatched. CDR3 sequence (DNA): TGTGCCAGCAGCGGGGAGGGGGCGGTGAGCAATCAGCCCCAGCATTTT. This encodes CASSGEGAVSNQPQHF.

This chain links TRBV28 with TRBJ1-1, with D possibly matching TRBD1 (6 bases). The ends were cut back, 1 base at V and 5 bases at J, with 26 bases in the middle. Germline CDR1 is MDHEN and CDR2 is SYDVKM. The CDR3 has 19 amino acids. The CDR3 loop is CASSLSSGLLGGQGTEAFF. The CDR3 coding sequence is TGTGCCAGCAGTTTATCGTCCGGCCTCCTCGGGGGCCAGGGGACTGAAGCTTTCTTT.

This CDR3 reads CASRDGQLNGNTIYF. As DNA, the CDR3 is TGTGCCAGCAGAGACGGACAGTTAAATGGAAACACCATATATTTT. The chain uses TRBV2 and TRBJ1-3; D may be TRBD1 (6 bases). There are 15 residues in the CDR3. The V end lost 6 bases, the J end lost 3 bases, and 15 bases lay between the germline ends. Germline V gene data show CDR1 as SNHLY and CDR2 as FYNNEI.

Only a few counts were recorded for this clone. The chain joins TRBV28 to TRBJ2-7; D may match TRBD1 or TRBD2 (5 bases each). The CDR3 extends over 14 amino acids. Germline V lookup: CDR1 MDHEN, CDR2 SYDVKM. V gave up 3 bases and J gave up 3 bases, with 12 bases separating them. CDR3 bases: TGTGCCAGCAGTTTGAGGGGCGCGGGCTACGAGCAGTACTTC. It encodes CASSLRGAGYEQYF. Complete variable domain (other parts from reference TRBV28 and TRBJ2-7): DVKVTQSSRYLVKRTGEKVFLECVQDMDHENMFWYRQDPGLGLRLIYFSYDVKMKEKGDIPEGYSVSREKKERFSLILESASTNQTSMYLCASSLRGAGYEQYFGPGTRLTVT.

The genes are TRBV6-5 and TRBJ1-5, with D tentatively TRBD1 (5 bases). Trimming removed 3 bases from V and 10 bases from J, with 22 bases in between. Germline V gene lookup returns CDR1 MNHEY and CDR2 SVGAGI. CDR3 length: 16 amino acids. CDR3 sequence (DNA): TGTGCCAGCAGTTATCGCGGGTCATACCGAGGGGAACCCCAGCATTTT. This gives the protein CASSYRGSYRGEPQHF.

The CDR3 DNA sequence: TGTGCCAGCAGTGAAACCCCGGAGAGGTCCGGAGATGAGCAGTTCTTC. Amino acid sequence: CASSETPERSGDEQFF. The rearrangement uses TRBV6-4 and TRBJ2-1; no clear D. CDR1 and CDR2 from the germline V gene are MRHNA and SNTAGT. V was cut by 3 bases and J by 8 bases, with 20 bases left in between. This CDR3 region has 16 residues.